Each of the 19 T cell receptor beta chains below was sequenced from the same sample in a study of T-cell reconstitution after alpha-beta-depleted transplantation in children. Using unique molecular identifiers, the investigators prepared the TCRbeta library. MiXCR, applied by TCRdb to the PCR reads, yields one record per CDR3 protein. Here the sample spans roughly 350,000 distinct CDR3 sequences, about a sixth being singletons. The source material was PBMCs, mostly from graft donor cells, sampled 360 days after TCRalphabeta/CD19-depleted stem cell transplant. The receptors derive from a male patient between 2 and 15 years old who had a stem cell transplant for acute lymphoblastic leukemia, so the T cells may come from the graft donor.

This clonotype has ten or more counts. CDR3 sequence: CASSPLGSQETQYF. The CDR3 region has the DNA TGTGCCAGCAGCCCCCTAGGGTCCCAAGAGACCCAGTACTTC. This chain links TRBV6-1 with TRBJ2-5; D unclear. This CDR3 has 14 amino acids. V was cut by 6 bases and J by 1 base, with 12 bases left in between. The germline V gene has CDR1 MNHNS and CDR2 SASEGT.

At least ten counts were recorded for this clonotype. V usage is TRBV10-3 and J usage is TRBJ2-5, with unresolved D. The CDR3 consists of 13 residues. Trimming removed 3 bases from V and 0 bases from J, with 5 bases in between. CDR1 and CDR2 (germline): ENHRY, SYGVKD. The CDR3 DNA reads TGTGCCATCAGTGACAGGTACCAAGAGACCCAGTACTTC. This translates into CAISDRYQETQYF.

This clonotype showed up many times. The chain couples TRBV27 to TRBJ2-1; possibly TRBD1 for D (6 bases). Germline CDR1 and CDR2: MNHEY and SMNVEV (reference sequence). The length of the CDR3 is 14 residues. Between the trimmed V and J ends, which lost 4 bases and 4 bases, there was a span of 11 bases. The CDR3 loop reads CASSYRVGYNEQFF. CDR3 DNA sequence: TGTGCCAGCAGTTACAGGGTAGGGTACAATGAGCAGTTCTTC.

The chain links TRBV4-3 to TRBJ2-7; 10 bases fit TRBD2. Germline-derived CDR1 and CDR2 are LGHNA and YSLEER. Germline trimming cut 4 bases from V and 2 bases from J; bases unmatched to any gene: 5. This CDR3 is 15 amino acids long. This CDR3 reads CASSRVAGGTYEQYF. The CDR3 DNA sequence: TGCGCCAGCAGCCGAGTAGCGGGAGGCACCTACGAGCAGTACTTC.

This clonotype was observed a few times. V usage is TRBV29-1 and J usage is TRBJ2-1, with D perhaps TRBD2 (6 bases). V lost 4 bases to trimming and J lost 10 bases, with 8 bases between them. The germline V gene has CDR1 SQVTM and CDR2 ANQGSEA. This CDR3 spans 10 amino acids. In nucleotides, the CDR3 is TGCAGCGTTGTAGGACTAGAGCAGTTCTTC. It yields the protein CSVVGLEQFF.

There are a few counts of this clonotype. CDR3 sequence reads: CASSPKTGEDYGYTF. For the CDR3, the DNA is TGCGCCAGCAGCCCCAAGACAGGGGAGGACTATGGCTACACCTTC. This chain joins TRBV4-1 and TRBJ1-2; TRBD1 matches 8 bases. Germline-derived CDR1 and CDR2 are MGHRA and YSYEKL. Germline trimming cut 4 bases from V and 3 bases from J; bases unmatched to any gene: 7. CDR3 length: 15 amino acids.

The chain combines TRBV28 with TRBJ2-4, with 9 bases that match TRBD1. V was pared by 4 bases and J by 9 bases, with 7 bases of the junction left unmatched. Germline CDR1 is MDHEN and CDR2 is SYDVKM. There are 14 residues in the CDR3. CDR3 in DNA: TGTGCCAGCAGTTCACGACAGGGGGGCTGCATTCAGTACTTC. Translation gives CASSSRQGGCIQYF.

This clonotype turned up a few times. The genes are TRBV7-9 and TRBJ2-7; D is tentatively TRBD1 or TRBD2 (7 bases each). The CDR3 is made up of 13 amino acids. The V gene lost 5 bases and the J gene lost 4 bases, with 12 bases spanning the gap. Looked up from germline, CDR1 is SEHNR and CDR2 is FQNEAQ (reference sequence). CDR3 nucleotides: TGTGCCAGCAGCGGGGGGGACAGTTACGAGCAGTACTTC. Encoded protein: CASSGGDSYEQYF. The whole variable domain, filled in from reference TRBV7-9 and TRBJ2-7, reads DTGVSQNPRHKITKRGQNVTFRCDPISEHNRLYWYRQTLGQGPEFLTYFQNEAQLEKSRLLSDRFSAERPKGSFSTLEIQRTEQGDSAMYLCASSGGDSYEQYFGPGTRLTVT.

The CDR3 sequence is CASGLTTGYEQYF. DNA of the CDR3: TGTGCTAGTGGTTTAACAACAGGGTACGAGCAGTACTTC. This chain uses TRBV12-5 with TRBJ2-7; weak D call: TRBD1 (6 bases). The CDR3 runs 13 residues. CDR1 is LGHNT, CDR2 FRNRAP, per germline. V was pared by 3 bases and J by 4 bases, with 10 bases between.

The chain links TRBV9 to TRBJ2-1; tentatively, D is TRBD2 (5 bases). There are 13 residues in the CDR3. Trimming pared 5 bases from V and 8 bases from J, leaving 14 bases between. CDR1 and CDR2 (germline): SGDLS, YYNGEE. CDR3 bases: TGTGCCAGCAGGCAACGGGAATTGGATGAGCAGTTCTTC. Protein product: CASRQRELDEQFF.

V gene TRBV28 combines with J gene TRBJ2-3, with D tentatively TRBD1 (6 bases). Trimming pared 5 bases from V and 4 bases from J, leaving 19 bases between. The CDR3 runs to 16 residues. Germline loops: CDR1 MDHEN, CDR2 SYDVKM. This CDR3 is CASSTWDWTAPDTQYF. CDR3 nucleotide sequence: TGTGCCAGCAGTACCTGGGATTGGACAGCCCCAGATACGCAGTATTTT.

The chain recombines TRBV15 with TRBJ2-3; tentatively, D is TRBD1 (5 bases). Deletions cut 1 base from V and 5 bases from J, with 22 bases between. CDR1 and CDR2 (germline): LNHNV, YYDKDF (reference sequence). This CDR3 is built from 18 residues. The CDR3 loop reads CATSRGVGAALSGDTQYF. The CDR3 region has the DNA TGTGCCACCAGCAGAGGGGTAGGGGCCGCCCTCTCGGGAGATACGCAGTATTTT.

This clonotype was counted a few times. The chain employs TRBV5-1 and TRBJ2-1; 11 nucleotides align to TRBD2. V shed 4 bases and J 1 base; nucleotides not matched to a gene: 19. The germline V gene encodes CDR1 SGHRS and CDR2 YFSETQ. This CDR3 comprises 21 residues. CDR3 sequence reads: CASSLPKLHTSGSRSYNEQFF. In DNA form, the CDR3 reads TGCGCCAGCAGCCTACCCAAGTTACACACTAGCGGGAGCAGGTCCTACAATGAGCAGTTCTTC.

This clonotype was seen ten or more times. The gene calls are TRBV3-1 and TRBJ2-7; TRBD1 is a possible D gene (5 bases). Germline CDR1 LGHDT, CDR2 YNNKEL (reference sequence). V was cut by 8 bases and J by 1 base, with 15 bases left in between. The CDR3 has 14 residues. CDR3 in amino acids: CASSLGLKSYEQYF. The CDR3 nucleotides read TGTGCCAGCTCATTGGGGCTTAAGTCCTACGAGCAGTACTTC.

The chain has TRBV3-1 and TRBJ2-1, with 10 bases aligning to TRBD2. From germline, CDR1 is LGHDT and CDR2 YNNKEL (reference sequence). The CDR3 loop spans 15 amino acids. The V and J ends lost 3 bases and 6 bases, in that order; junction bases with no gene match: 5. The CDR3: CASSHYSGRGNEQFF. CDR3 nucleotide sequence: TGTGCCAGCAGCCATTACAGCGGGAGGGGCAATGAGCAGTTCTTC.

This clonotype was detected only a few times. J is TRBJ1-5 and V is TRBV12-3 or TRBV12-4, with D unclear. This CDR3 is built from 19 residues. The germline V and J ends were trimmed by 0 bases and 4 bases, with 22 bases remaining between them. The CDR3 nucleotides read TGTGCCAGCAGTTTAGCTGCCGGGATGGGCATACCGGGGAATCAGCCCCAGCATTTT. It is translated as CASSLAAGMGIPGNQPQHF.

The V call is TRBV2, the J call TRBJ1-1; no clear D gene. CDR1 and CDR2 (germline): SNHLY, FYNNEI. Trimming shortened V by 8 bases and J by 3 bases, and 7 bases separated the two germline ends. CDR3 length: 11 amino acids. The CDR3 coding sequence is TGTGCCAGCGGGAGTTACACTGAAGCTTTCTTT. This gives the protein CASGSYTEAFF.

V usage is TRBV28 and J usage is TRBJ1-5; tentative D call: TRBD1 (6 bases). V lost 3 bases and J lost 2, with 14 bases in between. The length of the CDR3 is 16 residues. Germline lookup yields CDR1 MDHEN and CDR2 SYDVKM. Written as DNA, the CDR3 is TGTGCCAGCAGTTTGTGGGACATACGACGCAATCAGCCCCAGCATTTT. Protein product: CASSLWDIRRNQPQHF.

This sequence joins TRBV20-1 and TRBJ2-7, with D perhaps TRBD2 (5 bases). This CDR3 spans 14 amino acids. The V and J ends lost 3 bases and 1 base respectively, with 13 bases between them. Germline V gene sequence: CDR1 DFQATT, CDR2 SNEGSKA (reference sequence). CDR3: CSASSGTGSYEQYF. As DNA, the CDR3 is TGCAGTGCTAGTTCAGGTACGGGGTCCTACGAGCAGTACTTC.